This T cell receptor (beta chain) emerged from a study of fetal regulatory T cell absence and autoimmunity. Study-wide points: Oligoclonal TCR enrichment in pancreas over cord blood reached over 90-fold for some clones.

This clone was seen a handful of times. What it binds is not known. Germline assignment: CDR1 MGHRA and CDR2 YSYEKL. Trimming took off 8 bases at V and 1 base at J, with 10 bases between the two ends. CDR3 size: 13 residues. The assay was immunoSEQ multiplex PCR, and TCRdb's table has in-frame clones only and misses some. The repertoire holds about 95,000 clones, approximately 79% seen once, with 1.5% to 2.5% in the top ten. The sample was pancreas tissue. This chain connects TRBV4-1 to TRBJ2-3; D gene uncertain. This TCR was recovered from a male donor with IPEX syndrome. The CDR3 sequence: CASRKVGTDTQYF. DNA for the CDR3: TGCGCCAGCCGGAAAGTGGGCACAGATACGCAGTATTTT.